The count of the clone carrying this TCR beta chain is one. Per the germline V gene, CDR1 is MGHDK and CDR2 is SYGVNS. V lost 1 base to trimming and J lost 4 bases, with 11 bases between them. The CDR3 runs 15 residues. This sample was taken from a study of cytomegalovirus exposure and HLA in healthy donors. The PCR employed 60 Vbeta primers together with 13 Jbeta primers. Using immunoSEQ multiplex PCR, the repertoire was profiled, and TCRdb retains in-frame clones only, with some absent. This table has roughly 100,000 clones, 81% appearing once. Sample: PBMCs. This sequence originates from a human donor in good health. The rearrangement joins TRBV25-1 to TRBJ2-4, with no clear D. As DNA, the CDR3 is TGTGCCAGCAGTGAATCCGGCGGCTCAAAAAACATTCAGTACTTC. It encodes CASSESGGSKNIQYF.